This T cell receptor (beta chain) appears in the sequencing data of a study of cytomegalovirus exposure and HLA in healthy donors. With 4 bases removed from V and 10 bases from J, the gap between germline ends came to 26 bases. The CDR3 covers 17 residues. The germline V gene has CDR1 LNHDA and CDR2 SQIVND (reference sequence). The assay was immunoSEQ multiplex PCR, and TCRdb's table has in-frame clones only and misses some. This sample has tens of thousands of clones; 85% to 95% occur once, and the top ten carry 0.69%. This chain uses TRBV19 with TRBJ2-1; D is uncertain. Material: PBMCs. This clonotype was sampled from a young woman in good health and CMV-seronegative. The CDR3 nucleotides read TGTGCCAGTAGTACTACGAAGATCGCGAACCGAGGCCAGGAGCAGTTCTTC. It encodes CASSTTKIANRGQEQFF.